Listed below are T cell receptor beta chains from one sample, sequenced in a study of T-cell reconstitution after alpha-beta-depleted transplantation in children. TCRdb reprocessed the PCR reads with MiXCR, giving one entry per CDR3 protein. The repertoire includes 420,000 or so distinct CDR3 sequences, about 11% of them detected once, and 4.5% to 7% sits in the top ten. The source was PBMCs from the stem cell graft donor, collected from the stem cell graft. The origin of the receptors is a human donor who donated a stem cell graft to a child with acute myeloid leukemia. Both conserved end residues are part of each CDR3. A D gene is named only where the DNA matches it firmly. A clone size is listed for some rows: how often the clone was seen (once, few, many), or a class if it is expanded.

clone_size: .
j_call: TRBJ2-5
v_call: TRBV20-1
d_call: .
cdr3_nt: TGCAGTGCCCCACTCGGGGAGACCCAGTACTTC
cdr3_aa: CSAPLGETQYF

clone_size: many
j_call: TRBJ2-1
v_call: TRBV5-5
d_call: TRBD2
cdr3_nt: TGTGCCAGCAGCTTGAGTACTAGCGTTAGCTATGAGCAGTTCTTC
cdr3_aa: CASSLSTSVSYEQFF

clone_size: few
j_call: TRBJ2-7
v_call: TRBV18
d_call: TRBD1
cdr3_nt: TGTGCCAGCTCAGGTGACAGGGCCTTGATGCAGTACTTC
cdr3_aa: CASSGDRALMQYF

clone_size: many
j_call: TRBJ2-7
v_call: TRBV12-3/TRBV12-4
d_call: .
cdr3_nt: TGTGCCAGCAGTTTAGTGGCTAGCCACGAGCAGTACTTC
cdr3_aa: CASSLVASHEQYF

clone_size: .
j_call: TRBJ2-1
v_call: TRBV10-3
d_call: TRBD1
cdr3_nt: TGTGCCATCGGTCGGACAGGGGGCCTCGATGAGCAGTTCTTC
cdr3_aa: CAIGRTGGLDEQFF

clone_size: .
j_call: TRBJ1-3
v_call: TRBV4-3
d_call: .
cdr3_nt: TGCGCCAGTTCGGATCTCTCTGGAAACACCATATATTTT
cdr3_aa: CASSDLSGNTIYF

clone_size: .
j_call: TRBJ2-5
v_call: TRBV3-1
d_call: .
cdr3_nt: TGTGCCAGCAGCCACTCGACTAGAAATGGGTTGGAGACCCAGTACTTC
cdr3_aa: CASSHSTRNGLETQYF

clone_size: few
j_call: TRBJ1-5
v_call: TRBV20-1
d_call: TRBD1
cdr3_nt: TGCAGTGCTAAGGAAGGGACAGGGGATCCGTATCAGCCCCAGCATTTT
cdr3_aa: CSAKEGTGDPYQPQHF

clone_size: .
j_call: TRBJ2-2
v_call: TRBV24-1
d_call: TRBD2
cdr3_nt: TGTGCCACCAGTGATCCCTCGGGGGGTATGGGCACCGGGGAGCTGTTTTTT
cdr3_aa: CATSDPSGGMGTGELFF

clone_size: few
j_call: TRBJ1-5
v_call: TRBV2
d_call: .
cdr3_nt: TGTGCCAGCAGGTACACCTACAATCAGCCCCAGCATTTT
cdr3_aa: CASRYTYNQPQHF

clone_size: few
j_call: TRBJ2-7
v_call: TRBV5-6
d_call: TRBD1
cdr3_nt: TGTGCCAGCAGCTTCCGGGGACAGGGGGCTCTGAAGCAGTACTTC
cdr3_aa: CASSFRGQGALKQYF

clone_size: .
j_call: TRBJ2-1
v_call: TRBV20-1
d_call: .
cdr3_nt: TGCAGTGCTAGAGAGACAGTTCCTGAGCAGTTCTTC
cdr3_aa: CSARETVPEQFF

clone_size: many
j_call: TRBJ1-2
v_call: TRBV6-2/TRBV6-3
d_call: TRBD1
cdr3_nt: TGTGCCAGCAGCTTCGACAGGGTAGGCGGCTACACCTTC
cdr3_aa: CASSFDRVGGYTF

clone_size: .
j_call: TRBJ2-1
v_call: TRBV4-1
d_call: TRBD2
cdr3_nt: TGCGCCAGCAGCCAAGCGGGAGGGCCAGGGTATGAGCAGTTCTTC
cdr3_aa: CASSQAGGPGYEQFF

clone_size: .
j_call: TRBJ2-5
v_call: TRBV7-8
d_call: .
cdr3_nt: TGTGCCAGCAGCATCGATGAAGAGACCCAGTACTTC
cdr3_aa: CASSIDEETQYF

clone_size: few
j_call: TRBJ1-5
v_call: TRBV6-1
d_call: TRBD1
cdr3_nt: TGTGCCAGCAGTAAAGGACAGGGCCATCAGCCCCAGCATTTT
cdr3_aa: CASSKGQGHQPQHF

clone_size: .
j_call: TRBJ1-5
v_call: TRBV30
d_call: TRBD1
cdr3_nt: TGTGCCTGGAGTTACAAACCAGGACAGGGGATCTTTCAGCCCCAGCATTTT
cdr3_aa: CAWSYKPGQGIFQPQHF

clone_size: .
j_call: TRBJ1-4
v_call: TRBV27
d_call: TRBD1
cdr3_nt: TGTGCCAGCAGTTTACAGGGGGTGTCTAATGAAAAACTGTTTTTT
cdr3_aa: CASSLQGVSNEKLFF

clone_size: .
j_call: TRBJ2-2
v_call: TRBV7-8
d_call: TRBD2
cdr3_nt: TGTGCCAGCAGCTCAAGGACTAGCGGGGCTTCAATTGGCACCGGGGAGCTGTTTTTT
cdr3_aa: CASSSRTSGASIGTGELFF

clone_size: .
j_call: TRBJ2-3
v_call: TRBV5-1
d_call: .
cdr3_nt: TGCGCCAGCAGCGATCGGCTAGTCGGCACAGATACGCAGTATTTT
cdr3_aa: CASSDRLVGTDTQYF

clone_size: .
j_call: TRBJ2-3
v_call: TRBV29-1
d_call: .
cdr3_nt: TGCAGCGCCAAGGCAGGGTGGGGCACAGATACGCAGTATTTT
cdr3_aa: CSAKAGWGTDTQYF

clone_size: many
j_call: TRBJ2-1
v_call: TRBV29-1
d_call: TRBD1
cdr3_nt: TGCAGCGTTGAATCGAAACAGGGGAATGAGCAGTTCTTC
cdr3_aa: CSVESKQGNEQFF

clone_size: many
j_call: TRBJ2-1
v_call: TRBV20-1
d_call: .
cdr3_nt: TGCAGTGCTAGGCCCGCCCCGGGGGGCGGCGGTTACAATGAGCAGTTCTTC
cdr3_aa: CSARPAPGGGGYNEQFF

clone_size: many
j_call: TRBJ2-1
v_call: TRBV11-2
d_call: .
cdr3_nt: TGTGCCAGCAGCTCCGCGATAAGCTCCTACAATGAGCAGTTCTTC
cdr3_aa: CASSSAISSYNEQFF

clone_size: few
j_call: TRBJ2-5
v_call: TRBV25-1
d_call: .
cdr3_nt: TGTGCCAGCAGTGAATCATGGGGGCCGGAGACCCAGTACTTC
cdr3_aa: CASSESWGPETQYF

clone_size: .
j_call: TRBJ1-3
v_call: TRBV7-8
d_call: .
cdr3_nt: TGTGCCAGCAGCCCCCGAACAGGTTACTCTGGAAACACCATATATTTT
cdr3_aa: CASSPRTGYSGNTIYF

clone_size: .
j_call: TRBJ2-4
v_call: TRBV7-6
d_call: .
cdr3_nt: TGTGCCAGCAGCAGCGGACAAAACATTCAGTACTTC
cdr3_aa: CASSSGQNIQYF

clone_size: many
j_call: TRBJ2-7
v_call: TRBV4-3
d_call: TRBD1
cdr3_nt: TGCGCCAGCAGCCAGGCAGGGGGCCCCTACGAGCAGTACTTC
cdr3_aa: CASSQAGGPYEQYF

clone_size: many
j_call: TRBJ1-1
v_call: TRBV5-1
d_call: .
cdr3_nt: TGCGCCAGCAGCTTGTTGGGTCTAGGCACTGAAGCTTTCTTT
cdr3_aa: CASSLLGLGTEAFF

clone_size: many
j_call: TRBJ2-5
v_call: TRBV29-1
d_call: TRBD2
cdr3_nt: TGCAGCATCAGACTAGCGGAGTACCAAGAGACCCAGTACTTC
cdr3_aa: CSIRLAEYQETQYF

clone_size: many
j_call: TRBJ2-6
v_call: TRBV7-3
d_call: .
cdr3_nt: TGTGCCAGCATGTACGCTGGGGCCAACGTCCTGACTTTC
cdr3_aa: CASMYAGANVLTF

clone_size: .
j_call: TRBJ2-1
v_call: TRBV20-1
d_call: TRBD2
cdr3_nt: TGCAGTGCTAGCAGCCTCAAACTAGCGGGTAGTGAGCAGTTCTTC
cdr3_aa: CSASSLKLAGSEQFF

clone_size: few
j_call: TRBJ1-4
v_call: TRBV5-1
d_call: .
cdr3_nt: TGCGCCAGCAGGCTACAGGCAACTAATGAAAAACTGTTTTTT
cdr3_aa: CASRLQATNEKLFF

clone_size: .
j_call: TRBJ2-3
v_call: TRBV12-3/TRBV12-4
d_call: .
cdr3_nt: TGTGCCAGCAGTCCCGACCGGGACCGACGCACAGATACGCAGTATTTT
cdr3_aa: CASSPDRDRRTDTQYF

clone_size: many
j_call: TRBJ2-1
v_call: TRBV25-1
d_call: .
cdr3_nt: TGTGCCAGCAGTGAATCCCCCCCGGAGGGAAGCTCCTACAATGAGCAGTTCTTC
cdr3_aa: CASSESPPEGSSYNEQFF

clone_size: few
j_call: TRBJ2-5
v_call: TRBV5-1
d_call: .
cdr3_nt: TGCGCCAGCAACCCCGAGGTTCTTCTCCTAGAGACCCAGTACTTC
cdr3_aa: CASNPEVLLLETQYF

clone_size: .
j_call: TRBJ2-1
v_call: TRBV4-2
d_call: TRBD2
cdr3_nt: TGTGCCAGCAGCCAAGAAATTGCACTAGCGGACATCAATGAGCAGTTCTTC
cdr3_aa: CASSQEIALADINEQFF

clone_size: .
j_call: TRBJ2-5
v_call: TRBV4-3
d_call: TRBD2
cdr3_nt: TGCGCCAGCAGCCAAAGATCGTCTAGCGGGGGGGAAACGGAGACCCAGTACTTC
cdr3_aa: CASSQRSSSGGETETQYF

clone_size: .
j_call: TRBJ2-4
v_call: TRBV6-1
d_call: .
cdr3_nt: TGTGCCAGCAGTGAGCAGATCCCACGGGCCCAAAACATTCAGTACTTC
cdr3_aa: CASSEQIPRAQNIQYF

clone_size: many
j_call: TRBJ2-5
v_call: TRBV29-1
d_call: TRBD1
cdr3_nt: TGCAGCGTTGTTCCGGGACAGGGGGCGGGGGAGACCCAGTACTTC
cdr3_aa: CSVVPGQGAGETQYF